This T cell receptor beta chain is from a study of cytotoxic CD8 clonotypes in ibrutinib-treated CLL. TCRdb's table, derived via immunoSEQ multiplex PCR, lists solely in-frame clones and lacks some. The profile covers 150,000 to 200,000 clones, with approximately 90% appearing a single time and over 2.5% taken by the ten largest. From germline, CDR1 is DFQATT and CDR2 SNEGSKA (reference sequence). V trimming: 4 bases; J trimming: 10 bases; junction bases outside the gene matches: 0. This CDR3 region has 11 residues. The sample consisted of PBMCs, taken at disease progression, from a patient treated with ibrutinib. The source is a human donor with chronic lymphocytic leukemia. The chain is built from TRBV20-1 and TRBJ2-1; 11 nucleotides match TRBD2. The CDR3 region is CSATSGGEQFF. The CDR3 DNA follows: TGCAGTGCTACTAGCGGGGGGGAGCAGTTCTTC.